This T cell receptor beta chain was recorded in a study of brain T cells in children with intractable seizures. Time point meaning: blood from clinic visit 5 months post-surgery; TSC patient then seizure free. The repertoire was sequenced with immunoSEQ multiplex PCR; TCRdb's copy has only in-frame clones and lacks some. The sample holds around 340,000 clones, 93% seen once. The source material was peripheral blood, sampled less than 6 months after surgery. This receptor was obtained from a boy under two years old with tuberous sclerosis and intractable seizures.

CDR3 sequence reads: CASGPDGLAGGRPYF. The DNA for the CDR3 is TGTGCCAGCGGTCCCGACGGACTAGCGGGGGGAAGGCCGTACTTC. The chain combines TRBV11-2 with TRBJ2-7; TRBD2 aligns across 14 bases. V dropped 8 bases and J dropped 12; count of bases not matched to a gene: 15. Germline V lookup: CDR1 SGHAT, CDR2 FQNNGV. The CDR3 has 15 amino acids.